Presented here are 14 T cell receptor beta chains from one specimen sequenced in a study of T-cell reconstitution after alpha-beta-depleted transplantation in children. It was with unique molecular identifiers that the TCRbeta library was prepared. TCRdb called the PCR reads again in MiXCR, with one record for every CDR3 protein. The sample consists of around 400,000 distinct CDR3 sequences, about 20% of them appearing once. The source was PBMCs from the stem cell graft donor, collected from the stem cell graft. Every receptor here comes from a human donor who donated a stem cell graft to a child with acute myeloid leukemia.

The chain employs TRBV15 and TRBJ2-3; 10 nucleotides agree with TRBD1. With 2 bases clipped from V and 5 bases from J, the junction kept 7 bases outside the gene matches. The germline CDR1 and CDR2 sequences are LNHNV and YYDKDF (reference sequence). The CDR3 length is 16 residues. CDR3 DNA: TGTGCCACCAGCAGACAACCCGGGACAGGGGAAGATACGCAGTATTTT. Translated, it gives CATSRQPGTGEDTQYF.

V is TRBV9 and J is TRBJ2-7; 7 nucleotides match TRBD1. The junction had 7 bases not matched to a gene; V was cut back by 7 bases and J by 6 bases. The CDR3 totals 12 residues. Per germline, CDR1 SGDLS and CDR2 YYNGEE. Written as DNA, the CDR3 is TGTGCCAGCCAAGGGACAGCACGCGAGCAGTACTTC. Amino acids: CASQGTAREQYF.

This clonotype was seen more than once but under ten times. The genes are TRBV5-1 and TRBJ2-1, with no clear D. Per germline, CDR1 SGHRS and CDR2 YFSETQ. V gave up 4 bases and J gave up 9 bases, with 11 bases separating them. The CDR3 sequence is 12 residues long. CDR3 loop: CASSNPYSEQFF. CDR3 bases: TGCGCCAGCAGCAACCCCTATAGTGAGCAGTTCTTC.

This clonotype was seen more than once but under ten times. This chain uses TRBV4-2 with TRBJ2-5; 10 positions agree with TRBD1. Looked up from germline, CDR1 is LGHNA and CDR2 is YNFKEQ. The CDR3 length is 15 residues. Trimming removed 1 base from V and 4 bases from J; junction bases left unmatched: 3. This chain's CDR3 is CASSQGGQGVETQYF. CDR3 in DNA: TGTGCCAGCAGCCAAGGCGGACAGGGGGTAGAGACCCAGTACTTC.

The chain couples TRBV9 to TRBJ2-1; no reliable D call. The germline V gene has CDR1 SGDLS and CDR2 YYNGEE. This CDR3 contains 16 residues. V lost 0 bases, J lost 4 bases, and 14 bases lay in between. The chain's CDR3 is CASSVARNFPYNEQFF. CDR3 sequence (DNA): TGTGCCAGCAGCGTAGCGAGGAACTTTCCATACAATGAGCAGTTCTTC. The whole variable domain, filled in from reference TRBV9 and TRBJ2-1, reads DSGVTQTPKHLITATGQRVTLRCSPRSGDLSVYWYQQSLDQGLQFLIQYYNGEERAKGNILERFSAQQFPDLHSELNLSSLELGDSALYFCASSVARNFPYNEQFFGPGTRLTVL.

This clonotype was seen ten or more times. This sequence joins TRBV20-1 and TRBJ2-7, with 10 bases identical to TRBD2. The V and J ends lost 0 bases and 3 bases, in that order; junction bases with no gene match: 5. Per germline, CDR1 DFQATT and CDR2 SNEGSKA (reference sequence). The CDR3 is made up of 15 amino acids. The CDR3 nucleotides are TGCAGTGCTAGAGATGCTACTAGCGGGGTCTACGAGCAGTACTTC. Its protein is CSARDATSGVYEQYF.

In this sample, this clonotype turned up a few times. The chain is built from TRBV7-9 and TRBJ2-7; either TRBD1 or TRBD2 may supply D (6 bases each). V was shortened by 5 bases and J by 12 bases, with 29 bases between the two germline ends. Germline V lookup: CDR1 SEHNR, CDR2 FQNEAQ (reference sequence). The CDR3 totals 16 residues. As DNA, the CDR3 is TGTGCCAGCAGCCCCCCACGGGGCAGGGGAGGTCGGAATGGGTACTTC. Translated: CASSPPRGRGGRNGYF.

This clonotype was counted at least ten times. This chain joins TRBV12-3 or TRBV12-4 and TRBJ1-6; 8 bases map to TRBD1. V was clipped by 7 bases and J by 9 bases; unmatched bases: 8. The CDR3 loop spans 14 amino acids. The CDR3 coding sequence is TGTGCCAGCACCCTCGGGGACAGGCGTTCACCCCTCCACTTT. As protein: CASTLGDRRSPLHF.

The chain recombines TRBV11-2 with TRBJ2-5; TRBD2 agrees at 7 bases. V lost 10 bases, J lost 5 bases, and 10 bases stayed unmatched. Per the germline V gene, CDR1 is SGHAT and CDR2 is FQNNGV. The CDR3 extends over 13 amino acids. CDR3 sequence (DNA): TGTGCCACCAGGCCGACTAGCCGGGAGACCCAGTACTTC. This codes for CATRPTSRETQYF. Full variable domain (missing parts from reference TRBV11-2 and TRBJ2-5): EAGVAQSPRYKIIEKRQSVAFWCNPISGHATLYWYQQILGQGPKLLIQFQNNGVVDDSQLPKDRFSAERLKGVDSTLKIQPAKLEDSAVYLCATRPTSRETQYFGPGTRLLVL.

CDR3 amino acids: CASSQNGGQGQPQHF. As DNA, the CDR3 is TGTGCCAGTAGCCAGAACGGGGGTCAGGGTCAGCCCCAGCATTTT. The chain couples TRBV19 to TRBJ1-5; TRBD1 might be the D (5 bases). V lost 6 bases and J 6 bases, leaving 18 bases between the germline ends. CDR1 LNHDA and CDR2 SQIVND come from the germline V gene (reference sequence). The CDR3 is made up of 15 amino acids.

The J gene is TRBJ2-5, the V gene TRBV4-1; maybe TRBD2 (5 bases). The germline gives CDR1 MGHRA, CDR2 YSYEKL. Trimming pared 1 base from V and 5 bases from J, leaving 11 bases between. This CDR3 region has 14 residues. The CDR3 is CASSQVPGLETQYF. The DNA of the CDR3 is TGCGCCAGCAGCCAAGTTCCGGGATTGGAGACCCAGTACTTC.

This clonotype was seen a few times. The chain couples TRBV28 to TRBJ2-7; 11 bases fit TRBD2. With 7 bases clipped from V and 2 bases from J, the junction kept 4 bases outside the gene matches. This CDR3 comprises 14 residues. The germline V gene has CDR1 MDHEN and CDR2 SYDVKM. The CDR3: CASMTSGTTYEQYF. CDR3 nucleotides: TGTGCCAGCATGACTAGCGGGACTACCTACGAGCAGTACTTC.

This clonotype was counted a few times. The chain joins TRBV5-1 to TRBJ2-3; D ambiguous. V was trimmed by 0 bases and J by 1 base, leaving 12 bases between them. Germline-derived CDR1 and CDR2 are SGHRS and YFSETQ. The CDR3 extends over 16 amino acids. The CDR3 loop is CASSLDGSARTDTQYF. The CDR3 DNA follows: TGCGCCAGCAGCTTGGATGGCAGCGCGCGCACAGATACGCAGTATTTT.

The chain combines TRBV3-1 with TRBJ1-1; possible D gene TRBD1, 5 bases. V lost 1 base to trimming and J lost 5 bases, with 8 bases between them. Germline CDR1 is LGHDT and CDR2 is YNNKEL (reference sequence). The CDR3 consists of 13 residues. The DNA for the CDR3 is TGTGCCAGCAGCCAAGTCAAGGGGACTGAAGCTTTCTTT. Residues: CASSQVKGTEAFF.